These 30 T cell receptor beta chains were sequenced from one sample in a study of technical replicates of blood from a few donors. Using immunoSEQ multiplex PCR, the repertoire was profiled, and TCRdb retains in-frame clones only, with some absent. The table records 9,500 to 15,000 clones, 60% to 85% of them present only once. Source material: PBMCs. The source is a human donor in good health.

This chain joins TRBV28 and TRBJ1-4; D unclear. The CDR3 covers 11 residues. Per germline, CDR1 MDHEN and CDR2 SYDVKM. Trimming cost V 4 bases and J 5 bases, with 2 bases left between them. The CDR3 DNA reads TGTGCCAGCAGTTCGAATGAAAAACTGTTTTTT. This encodes CASSSNEKLFF.

The chain links TRBV7-7 to TRBJ2-3; 8 bases line up with TRBD2. This CDR3 is built from 14 residues. V shed 5 bases, J shed 4 bases, and the junction held 5 bases outside the gene matches. CDR1 is SSHAT and CDR2 is FNYEAQ in the germline V gene (reference sequence). CDR3: CASSASGSPDTQYF. The CDR3 DNA is TGTGCCAGCAGCGCCAGCGGGAGCCCAGATACGCAGTATTTT.

The rearrangement joins TRBV28 to TRBJ2-7; 12 bases align to TRBD2. This CDR3 contains 18 residues. With V trimmed by 3 bases and J by 5 bases, 14 bases remained unmatched. In germline, CDR1 is MDHEN, CDR2 SYDVKM. The CDR3, as DNA: TGTGCCAGCAGTTTTCTGATGGCTAGCGGGAGGGAAGGCCACGAGCAGTACTTC. Translated, it gives CASSFLMASGREGHEQYF.

CDR3 in amino acids: CASSSQGYEQYF. The CDR3 nucleotides are TGTGCCAGCAGCTCGCAGGGCTACGAGCAGTACTTC. This rearrangement joins TRBV7-9 to TRBJ2-7; D may be TRBD1 (5 bases). Trimming removed 4 bases at V and 3 bases at J, with 7 bases between. The CDR3 totals 12 residues. Germline CDR1 SEHNR, CDR2 FQNEAQ (reference sequence).

The rearrangement links TRBV27 to TRBJ2-7; 7 nucleotides align to TRBD1. J was trimmed by 7 bases and V by 10 bases; bases with no gene match: 13. The CDR3 sequence is 13 residues long. CDR1 and CDR2 from the germline V gene are MNHEY and SMNVEV (reference sequence). The CDR3 DNA sequence: TGTGCCACCCGGACAGGACCCCTGGCGGAGCAGTACTTC. This sequence encodes CATRTGPLAEQYF.

The gene calls are TRBV5-1 and TRBJ2-2, with 10 bases aligning to TRBD1. Germline V gene sequence: CDR1 SGHRS, CDR2 YFSETQ. The CDR3 is made up of 15 amino acids. With V trimmed by 4 bases and J by 4 bases, 4 bases remained unmatched. The CDR3 spells CASSIDRGPTGELFF. The CDR3 region has the DNA TGCGCCAGCAGCATAGACAGGGGGCCCACCGGGGAGCTGTTTTTT.

The chain joins TRBV27 to TRBJ1-1; TRBD1 agrees at 10 bases. Trimming took 8 bases from V and 0 from J; bases not matched to a gene: 6. CDR1 MNHEY and CDR2 SMNVEV come from the germline V gene (reference sequence). The CDR3 is 15 residues long. CDR3 loop: CASQRDRGMNTEAFF. The CDR3 region has the DNA TGTGCCAGCCAGAGGGACAGGGGAATGAACACTGAAGCTTTCTTT.

This chain joins TRBV2 and TRBJ1-4; D gene uncertain. Per the germline V gene, CDR1 is SNHLY and CDR2 is FYNNEI. V lost 9 bases and J lost 0, with 11 bases in between. The length of the CDR3 is 14 residues. In nucleotides, the CDR3 is TGTGCCAGTAAGAACTTAACAACTAATGAAAAACTGTTTTTT. This sequence encodes CASKNLTTNEKLFF.

The CDR3, as DNA: TGTGCCAGCAGCCTCACAGGGGGCTCATCCTACAATGAGCAGTTCTTC. Amino acids: CASSLTGGSSYNEQFF. The genes are TRBV9 and TRBJ2-1, with TRBD1 matching over 9 bases. V gave up 4 bases and J gave up 1 base; unmatched junction bases: 6. Germline values: CDR1 SGDLS, CDR2 YYNGEE. CDR3 length: 16 residues.

V and J are TRBV29-1 and TRBJ2-7; tentatively, D is TRBD1 (5 bases). V was cut by 0 bases and J by 8 bases, with 14 bases left in between. The CDR3 runs to 13 residues. From germline, CDR1 is SQVTM and CDR2 ANQGSEA. CDR3 sequence reads: CSVEEWGHRKQYF. The CDR3, as DNA: TGCAGCGTTGAAGAGTGGGGCCACAGGAAGCAGTACTTC.

CDR3 region: CAISGDSSYNEQFF. The CDR3 region has the DNA TGTGCCATCAGCGGAGACAGCTCCTACAATGAGCAGTTCTTC. V is TRBV10-3 and J is TRBJ2-1, with D perhaps matching TRBD1 (5 bases). This CDR3 comprises 14 residues. Trimming left V 6 bases short and J 0 bases short, with 9 bases between. Germline V lookup: CDR1 ENHRY, CDR2 SYGVKD.

The J gene is TRBJ2-1, the V gene TRBV6-5; 10 bases fit TRBD2. V dropped 1 base and J dropped 6; count of bases not matched to a gene: 0. Germline CDR1 MNHEY, CDR2 SVGAGI. The length of the CDR3 is 14 residues. Written as DNA, the CDR3 is TGTGCCAGCAGTTACTGGACTAGCGGCAATGAGCAGTTCTTC. Translation: CASSYWTSGNEQFF.

The sample holds one count of this clone. J is TRBJ2-1 and V is TRBV14; maybe TRBD1 (5 bases). Germline V gene sequence: CDR1 SGHDN, CDR2 FVKESK. Trimming left V 4 bases short and J 6 bases short, with 19 bases between. The CDR3 is 16 residues long. The CDR3 sequence: CASSLLGAGVGNEQFF. DNA of the CDR3: TGTGCCAGCAGCCTTCTAGGGGCTGGAGTGGGCAATGAGCAGTTCTTC.

The chain has TRBV6-1 and TRBJ2-1, with unresolved D. This CDR3 is built from 13 residues. In germline, CDR1 is MNHNS, CDR2 SASEGT. The V gene lost 5 bases and the J gene lost 2 bases, with 7 bases spanning the gap. CDR3 nucleotide sequence: TGTGCCAGCAGTCTATCCACCTACAATGAGCAGTTCTTC. As protein: CASSLSTYNEQFF.

The chain recombines TRBV18 with TRBJ2-5, with D possibly being TRBD1 (7 bases). CDR1 is KGHSH, CDR2 LQKENI, per germline. Trimming left V 8 bases short and J 5 bases short, with 21 bases between. This CDR3 comprises 15 residues. The chain's CDR3 is CASRGTELPQETQYF. The CDR3 nucleotides are TGTGCCAGCCGCGGGACAGAACTACCTCAGGAGACCCAGTACTTC. Drawing the rest from reference TRBV18 and TRBJ2-5, the complete variable domain is NAGVMQNPRHLVRRRGQEARLRCSPMKGHSHVYWYRQLPEEGLKFMVYLQKENIIDESGMPKERFSAEFPKEGPSILRIQQVVRGDSAAYFCASRGTELPQETQYFGPGTRLLVL.

In DNA, the CDR3 is TGTGCCTGGACCCTCGGGGGGGCGGGTCAGCCCCAGCATTTT. Encoded protein: CAWTLGGAGQPQHF. J is TRBJ1-5 and V is TRBV30; D is possibly TRBD1 (6 bases). Germline V lookup: CDR1 GTSNPN, CDR2 SVGIG (reference sequence). CDR3 length: 14 residues. Between the trimmed V and J ends, which lost 4 bases and 6 bases, there was a span of 16 bases.

This sequence joins TRBV7-2 and TRBJ2-2, with D possibly being TRBD2 (6 bases). This CDR3 spans 15 amino acids. Trimming cost V 2 bases and J 0 bases, with 7 bases left between them. CDR1 SGHTA and CDR2 FQGNSA come from the germline V gene. The chain's CDR3 is CASSLRGTNTGELFF. The DNA for the CDR3 is TGTGCCAGCAGCTTACGGGGGACGAACACCGGGGAGCTGTTTTTT.

This rearrangement joins TRBV10-1 to TRBJ2-7; TRBD1 matches 11 bases. Germline CDR1 reads WNHNN; CDR2 reads SYGVQD (reference sequence). The CDR3 length is 15 residues. Trimming removed 0 bases from V and 4 bases from J; junction bases left unmatched: 2. DNA of the CDR3: TGCGCCAGCAGTGAGTCCGGGACAGGGGGTTACGAGCAGTACTTC. It specifies CASSESGTGGYEQYF.

This clone was seen just once. The chain links TRBV10-2 to TRBJ2-7, with 7 bases fitting TRBD2. CDR1 is WSHSY, CDR2 SAAADI, per germline. The CDR3 sequence is 13 residues long. J lost 7 bases, V lost 8 bases, and 11 bases had no gene match. CDR3 sequence (DNA): TGCGCCAGCCGGGTTGGGGCGGGAGTAGAGCAGTACTTC. Its translation is CASRVGAGVEQYF.

V and J are TRBV18 and TRBJ1-2; 10 bases align to TRBD1. J lost 4 bases, V lost 1 base, and 6 bases had no gene match. Per the germline V gene, CDR1 is KGHSH and CDR2 is LQKENI. CDR3 length equals 16 residues. The CDR3 spells CASSPRGTGATYGYTF. For the CDR3, the DNA is TGTGCCAGCTCACCACGAGGGACAGGGGCTACCTATGGCTACACCTTC.

The chain recombines TRBV5-4 with TRBJ2-1; 8 nucleotides align to TRBD2. Germline CDR1 is SGHNT and CDR2 is YYREEE (reference sequence). This CDR3 has 15 residues. Trimming took 7 bases from V and 4 from J; bases not matched to a gene: 10. The CDR3 protein is CASYGSGRVYNEQFF. The CDR3 nucleotides are TGTGCCAGCTACGGTTCCGGGAGGGTTTACAATGAGCAGTTCTTC.

The rearrangement uses TRBV5-1 and TRBJ2-7, with D unclear. Germline V CDR1 and CDR2: SGHRS, YFSETQ. The V end lost 0 bases, the J end lost 6 bases, and 16 bases lay between the germline ends. This CDR3 contains 15 residues. CDR3 residues: CASSLDVSSGPEQYF. The CDR3 region has the DNA TGCGCCAGCAGCTTGGACGTCTCCTCTGGCCCCGAGCAGTACTTC.

This sequence joins TRBV19 and TRBJ1-3; no clear D gene. The CDR3 is 15 residues long. Germline V gene sequence: CDR1 LNHDA, CDR2 SQIVND (reference sequence). V dropped 3 bases and J dropped 7 bases, with 16 bases sitting between them. The chain's CDR3 is CASSIEGGLWNTIYF. The CDR3, as DNA: TGTGCCAGTAGTATTGAAGGAGGTCTCTGGAACACCATATATTTT.

The gene calls are TRBV27 and TRBJ2-1; TRBD1 matches 10 bases. The CDR3 has 15 residues. CDR1 and CDR2 from the germline V gene are MNHEY and SMNVEV (reference sequence). Trimming removed 8 bases from V and 1 base from J; junction bases left unmatched: 5. The CDR3 DNA follows: TGTGCCAGCCACCCGGACAGGGGGTCCTACAATGAGCAGTTCTTC. The encoded protein is CASHPDRGSYNEQFF.

Here the CDR3 DNA reads TGTGCCAGCAGCTTGGGGCTAGCGGAAACAGATACGCAGTATTTT. Its protein is CASSLGLAETDTQYF. The rearrangement links TRBV5-4 to TRBJ2-3; 7 bases match TRBD2. Looked up from germline, CDR1 is SGHNT and CDR2 is YYREEE (reference sequence). This CDR3 comprises 15 residues. V was clipped by 0 bases and J by 3 bases; unmatched bases: 4.

This clone was counted only a few times. The genes are TRBV7-9 and TRBJ2-7; 10 nucleotides align to TRBD2. The CDR3 loop spans 15 amino acids. J lost 9 bases, V lost 5 bases, and 13 bases had no gene match. CDR1 is SEHNR, CDR2 FQNEAQ, per germline (reference sequence). The DNA of the CDR3 is TGTGCCAGCAGCCCAACCGGGACTAGCGTCCCAGGGCAGTACTTC. This encodes CASSPTGTSVPGQYF.

The chain links TRBV18 to TRBJ1-1; possibly TRBD1 for D (5 bases). V was pared by 2 bases and J by 2 bases, with 12 bases between. The CDR3 has 15 amino acids. From germline, CDR1 is KGHSH and CDR2 LQKENI. The CDR3 loop is CASSPWGEQNTEAFF. The CDR3 DNA is TGTGCCAGCTCACCATGGGGGGAGCAAAACACTGAAGCTTTCTTT. Full variable domain (outside the CDR3, taken from reference TRBV18 and TRBJ1-1): NAGVMQNPRHLVRRRGQEARLRCSPMKGHSHVYWYRQLPEEGLKFMVYLQKENIIDESGMPKERFSAEFPKEGPSILRIQQVVRGDSAAYFCASSPWGEQNTEAFFGQGTRLTVV.

The chain couples TRBV5-1 to TRBJ2-7, with D possibly matching TRBD1 (6 bases). The CDR3 has 14 residues. Germline lookup yields CDR1 SGHRS and CDR2 YFSETQ. Trimming left V 4 bases short and J 0 bases short, with 11 bases between. The CDR3 loop is CASSRGGDSYEQYF. The CDR3 bases are TGCGCCAGCAGCCGTGGGGGCGACTCCTACGAGCAGTACTTC. The entire variable domain, with the rest obtained from reference TRBV5-1 and TRBJ2-7, is as follows: KAGVTQTPRYLIKTRGQQVTLSCSPISGHRSVSWYQQTPGQGLQFLFEYFSETQRNKGNFPGRFSGRQFSNSRSEMNVSTLELGDSALYLCASSRGGDSYEQYFGPGTRLTVT.

This clone has just a few counts. This chain connects TRBV19 to TRBJ2-1, with 15 bases lining up with TRBD2. The V gene's germline CDR1 is LNHDA and CDR2 SQIVND (reference sequence). The CDR3 sequence is 16 residues long. Germline trimming cut 6 bases from V and 10 bases from J; bases unmatched to any gene: 10. The CDR3 bases are TGTGCCAGTAGCCGTCTCGGACTAGCGGGAGGGGGAGAGCAGTTCTTC. This sequence encodes CASSRLGLAGGGEQFF.

V and J are TRBV5-1 and TRBJ2-5; no clear D gene. Trimming took off 0 bases at V and 5 bases at J, with 5 bases between the two ends. Germline-derived CDR1 and CDR2 are SGHRS and YFSETQ. The CDR3 is made up of 12 amino acids. The CDR3 loop is CASSLASETQYF. CDR3 DNA: TGCGCCAGCAGCTTGGCTTCGGAGACCCAGTACTTC. The full variable domain, in which reference TRBV5-1 and TRBJ2-5 provide the parts outside the CDR3, is KAGVTQTPRYLIKTRGQQVTLSCSPISGHRSVSWYQQTPGQGLQFLFEYFSETQRNKGNFPGRFSGRQFSNSRSEMNVSTLELGDSALYLCASSLASETQYFGPGTRLLVL.